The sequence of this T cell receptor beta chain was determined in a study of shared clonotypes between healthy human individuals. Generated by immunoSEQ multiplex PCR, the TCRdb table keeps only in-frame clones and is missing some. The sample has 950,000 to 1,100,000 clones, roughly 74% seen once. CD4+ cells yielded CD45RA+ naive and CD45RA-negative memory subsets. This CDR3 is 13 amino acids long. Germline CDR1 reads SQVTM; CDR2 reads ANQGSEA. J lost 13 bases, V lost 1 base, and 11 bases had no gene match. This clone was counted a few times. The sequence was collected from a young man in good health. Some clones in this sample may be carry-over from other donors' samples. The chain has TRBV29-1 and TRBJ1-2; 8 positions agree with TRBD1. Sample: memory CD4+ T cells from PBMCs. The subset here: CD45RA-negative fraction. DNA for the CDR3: TGCAGCGTTGAAGGCGGGACAGGAAAGACGGGCACCTTC. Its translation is CSVEGGTGKTGTF.